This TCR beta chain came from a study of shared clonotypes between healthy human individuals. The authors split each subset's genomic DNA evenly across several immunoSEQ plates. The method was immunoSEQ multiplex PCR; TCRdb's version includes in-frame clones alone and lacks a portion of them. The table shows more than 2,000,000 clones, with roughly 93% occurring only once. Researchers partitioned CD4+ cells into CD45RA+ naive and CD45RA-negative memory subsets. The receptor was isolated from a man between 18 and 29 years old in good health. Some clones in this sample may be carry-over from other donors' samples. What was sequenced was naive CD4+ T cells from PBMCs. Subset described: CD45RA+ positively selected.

CDR3 nucleotides: TGTGCCAGCAGCCAGGAATTAGGACTAGCGACTGAGACCCAGTACTTC. Translated, it gives CASSQELGLATETQYF. The genes are TRBV14 and TRBJ2-5, with TRBD2 matching 9 bases. Losses at the gene ends were 3 bases for V and 5 bases for J; bases not matched to a gene: 10. The length of the CDR3 is 16 residues. Germline CDR1 and CDR2: SGHDN and FVKESK.